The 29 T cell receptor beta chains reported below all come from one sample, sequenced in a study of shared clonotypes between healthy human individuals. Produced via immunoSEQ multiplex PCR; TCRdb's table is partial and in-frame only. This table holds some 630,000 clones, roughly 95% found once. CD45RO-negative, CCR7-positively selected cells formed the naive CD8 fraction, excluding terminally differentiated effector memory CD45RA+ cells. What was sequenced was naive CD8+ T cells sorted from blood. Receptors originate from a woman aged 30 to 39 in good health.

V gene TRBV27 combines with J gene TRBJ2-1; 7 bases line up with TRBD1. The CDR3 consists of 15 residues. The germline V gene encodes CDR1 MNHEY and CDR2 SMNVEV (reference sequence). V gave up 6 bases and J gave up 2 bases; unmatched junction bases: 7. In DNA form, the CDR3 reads TGTGCCAGCAGACTAGGGACAGCCACCTACAATGAGCAGTTCTTC. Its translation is CASRLGTATYNEQFF.

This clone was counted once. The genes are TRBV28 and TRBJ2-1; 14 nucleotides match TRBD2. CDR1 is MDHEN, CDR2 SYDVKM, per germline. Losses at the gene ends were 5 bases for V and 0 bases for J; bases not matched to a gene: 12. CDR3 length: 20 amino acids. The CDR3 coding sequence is TGTGCCAGCAGTCTCCCCGGACTAGCGGGGGGTACGAGCTCCTACAATGAGCAGTTCTTC. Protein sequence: CASSLPGLAGGTSSYNEQFF. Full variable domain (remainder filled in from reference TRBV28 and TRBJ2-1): DVKVTQSSRYLVKRTGEKVFLECVQDMDHENMFWYRQDPGLGLRLIYFSYDVKMKEKGDIPEGYSVSREKKERFSLILESASTNQTSMYLCASSLPGLAGGTSSYNEQFFGPGTRLTVL.

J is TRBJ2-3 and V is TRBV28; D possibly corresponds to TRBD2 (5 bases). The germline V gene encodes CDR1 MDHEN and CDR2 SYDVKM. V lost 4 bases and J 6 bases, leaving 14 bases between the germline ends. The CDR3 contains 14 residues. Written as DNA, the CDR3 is TGTGCCAGCAGTTCGGCAGGACTGGGGGATACGCAGTATTTT. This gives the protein CASSSAGLGDTQYF.

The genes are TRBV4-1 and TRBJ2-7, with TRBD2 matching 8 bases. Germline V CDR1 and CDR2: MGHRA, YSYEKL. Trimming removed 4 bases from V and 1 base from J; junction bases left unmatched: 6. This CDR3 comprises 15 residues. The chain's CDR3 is CASSLAGLVSYEQYF. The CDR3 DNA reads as TGCGCCAGCAGCCTAGCGGGACTAGTTTCCTACGAGCAGTACTTC.

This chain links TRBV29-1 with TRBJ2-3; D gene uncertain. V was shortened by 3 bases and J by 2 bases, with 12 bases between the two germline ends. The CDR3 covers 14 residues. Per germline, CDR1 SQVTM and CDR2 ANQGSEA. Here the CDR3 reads CSVDLAWDTDTQYF. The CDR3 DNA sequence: TGCAGCGTTGACTTAGCCTGGGACACAGATACGCAGTATTTT.

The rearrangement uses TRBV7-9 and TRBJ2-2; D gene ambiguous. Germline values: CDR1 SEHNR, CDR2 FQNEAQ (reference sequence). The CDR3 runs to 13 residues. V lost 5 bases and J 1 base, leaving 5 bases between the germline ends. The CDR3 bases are TGTGCCAGCAGCCCCCTGAACACCGGGGAGCTGTTTTTT. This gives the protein CASSPLNTGELFF.

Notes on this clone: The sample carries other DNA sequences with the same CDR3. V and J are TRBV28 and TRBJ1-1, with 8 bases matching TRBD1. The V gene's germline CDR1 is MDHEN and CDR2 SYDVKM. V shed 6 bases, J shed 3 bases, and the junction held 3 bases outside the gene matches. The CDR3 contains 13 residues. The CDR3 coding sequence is TGTGCCAGCAGGTTACAGGGGGACACTGAAGCTTTCTTT. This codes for CASRLQGDTEAFF.

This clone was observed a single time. The CDR3 protein is CASSPGQGQQQFF. CDR3 DNA sequence: TGTGCCAGCAGCCCAGGACAGGGCCAACAGCAGTTCTTC. V is TRBV13 and J is TRBJ2-1, with TRBD1 matching over 8 bases. V lost 5 bases, J lost 11 bases, and 8 bases stayed unmatched. Germline V gene sequence: CDR1 PRHDT, CDR2 FYEKMQ (reference sequence). This CDR3 contains 13 residues.

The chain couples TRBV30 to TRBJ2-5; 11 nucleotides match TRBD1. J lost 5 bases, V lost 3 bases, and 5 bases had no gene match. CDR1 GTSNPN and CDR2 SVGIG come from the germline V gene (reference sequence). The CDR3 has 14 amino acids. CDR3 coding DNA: TGTGCCTGGAGGAGGACAGGGGGCAGGGAGACCCAGTACTTC. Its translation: CAWRRTGGRETQYF.

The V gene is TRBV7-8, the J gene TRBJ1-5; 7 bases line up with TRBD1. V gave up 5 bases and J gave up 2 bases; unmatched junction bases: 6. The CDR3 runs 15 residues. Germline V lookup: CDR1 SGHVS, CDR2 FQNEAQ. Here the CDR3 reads CASSTSGTGNQPQHF. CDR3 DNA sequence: TGTGCCAGCAGCACATCCGGGACAGGCAATCAGCCCCAGCATTTT.

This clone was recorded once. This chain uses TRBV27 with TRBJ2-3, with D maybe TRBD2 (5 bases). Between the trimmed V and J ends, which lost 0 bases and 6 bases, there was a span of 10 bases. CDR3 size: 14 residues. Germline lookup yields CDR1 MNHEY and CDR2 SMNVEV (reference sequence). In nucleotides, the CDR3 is TGTGCCAGCAGTTTATCTCTGGGAGTGGATACGCAGTATTTT. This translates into CASSLSLGVDTQYF.

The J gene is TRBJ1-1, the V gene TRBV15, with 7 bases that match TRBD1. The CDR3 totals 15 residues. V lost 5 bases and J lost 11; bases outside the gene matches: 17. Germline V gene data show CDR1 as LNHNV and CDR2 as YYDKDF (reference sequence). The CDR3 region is CATSGTGVGGTGAFF. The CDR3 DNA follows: TGTGCCACCAGCGGCACAGGGGTCGGGGGTACCGGGGCTTTCTTT.

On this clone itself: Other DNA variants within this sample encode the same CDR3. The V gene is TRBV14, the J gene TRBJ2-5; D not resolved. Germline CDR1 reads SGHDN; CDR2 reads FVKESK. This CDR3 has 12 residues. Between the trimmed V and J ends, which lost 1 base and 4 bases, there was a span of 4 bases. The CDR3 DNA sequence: TGTGCCAGCAGCCAAGTGGGAGAGACCCAGTACTTC. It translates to CASSQVGETQYF.

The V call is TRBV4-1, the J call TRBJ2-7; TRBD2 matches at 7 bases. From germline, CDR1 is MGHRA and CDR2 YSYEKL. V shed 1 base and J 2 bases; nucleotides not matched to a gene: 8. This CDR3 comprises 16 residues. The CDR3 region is CASSQGAGRPTYEQYF. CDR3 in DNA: TGCGCCAGCAGCCAAGGTGCCGGGAGGCCCACCTACGAGCAGTACTTC.

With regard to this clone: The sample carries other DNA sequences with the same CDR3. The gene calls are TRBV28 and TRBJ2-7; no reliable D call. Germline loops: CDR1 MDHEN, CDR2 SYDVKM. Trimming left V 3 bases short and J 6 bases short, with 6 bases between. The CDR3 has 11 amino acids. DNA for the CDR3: TGTGCCAGCAGTTTTCTTTCCGAGCAGTACTTC. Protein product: CASSFLSEQYF.

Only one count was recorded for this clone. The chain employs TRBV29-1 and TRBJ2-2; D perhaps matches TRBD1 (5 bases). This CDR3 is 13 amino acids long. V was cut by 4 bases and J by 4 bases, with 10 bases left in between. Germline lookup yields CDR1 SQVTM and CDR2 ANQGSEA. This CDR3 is CSVVGVSTGELFF. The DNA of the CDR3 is TGCAGCGTTGTAGGGGTTAGCACCGGGGAGCTGTTTTTT.

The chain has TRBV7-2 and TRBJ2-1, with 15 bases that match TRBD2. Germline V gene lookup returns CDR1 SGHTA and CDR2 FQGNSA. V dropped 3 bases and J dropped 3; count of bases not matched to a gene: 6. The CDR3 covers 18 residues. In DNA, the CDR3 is TGTGCCAGCAGCTTGGGACTAGCGGGAGGCAAATACTACAATGAGCAGTTCTTC. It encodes CASSLGLAGGKYYNEQFF.

The CDR3 loop is CASSQSGVGVSYNEQFF. CDR3 DNA sequence: TGCGCCAGCAGCCAAAGTGGGGTGGGGGTCTCCTACAATGAGCAGTTCTTC. The rearrangement uses TRBV4-1 and TRBJ2-1; D may match TRBD1 or TRBD2 (5 bases each). Trimming shortened V by 2 bases and J by 0 bases, and 14 bases separated the two germline ends. Germline CDR1 reads MGHRA; CDR2 reads YSYEKL. The CDR3 has 17 amino acids.

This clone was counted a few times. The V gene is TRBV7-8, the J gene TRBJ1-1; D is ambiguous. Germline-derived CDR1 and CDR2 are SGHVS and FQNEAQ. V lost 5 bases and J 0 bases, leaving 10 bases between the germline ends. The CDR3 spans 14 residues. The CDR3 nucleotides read TGTGCCAGCAGCGCCACAGAGATGAACACTGAAGCTTTCTTT. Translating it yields CASSATEMNTEAFF.

The CDR3 sequence: CASSLGGANTGELFF. The CDR3 DNA reads as TGTGCCAGCAGTTTAGGCGGGGCGAACACCGGGGAGCTGTTTTTT. The chain employs TRBV27 and TRBJ2-2; D possibly corresponds to TRBD2 (6 bases). Trimming cost V 2 bases and J 0 bases, with 7 bases left between them. In germline, CDR1 is MNHEY, CDR2 SMNVEV (reference sequence). CDR3 size: 15 residues.

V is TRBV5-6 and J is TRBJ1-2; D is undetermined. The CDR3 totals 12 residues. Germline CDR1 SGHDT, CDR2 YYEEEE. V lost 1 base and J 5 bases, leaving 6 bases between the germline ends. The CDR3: CASSLSGYGYTF. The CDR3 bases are TGTGCCAGCAGCTTGTCGGGGTATGGCTACACCTTC.

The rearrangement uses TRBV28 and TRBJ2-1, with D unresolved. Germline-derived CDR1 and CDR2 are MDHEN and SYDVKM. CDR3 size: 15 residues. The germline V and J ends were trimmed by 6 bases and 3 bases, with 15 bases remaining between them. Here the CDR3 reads CASSPSSSVYNEQFF. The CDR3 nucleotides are TGTGCCAGCAGCCCATCCAGTTCAGTCTACAATGAGCAGTTCTTC. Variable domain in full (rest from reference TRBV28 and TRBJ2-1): DVKVTQSSRYLVKRTGEKVFLECVQDMDHENMFWYRQDPGLGLRLIYFSYDVKMKEKGDIPEGYSVSREKKERFSLILESASTNQTSMYLCASSPSSSVYNEQFFGPGTRLTVL.

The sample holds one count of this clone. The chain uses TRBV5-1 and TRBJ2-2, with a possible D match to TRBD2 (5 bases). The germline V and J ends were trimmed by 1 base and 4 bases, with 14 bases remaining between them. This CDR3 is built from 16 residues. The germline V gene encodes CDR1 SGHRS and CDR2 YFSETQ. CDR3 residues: CASSLKVGEGTGELFF. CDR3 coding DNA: TGCGCCAGCAGCTTGAAGGTCGGGGAAGGCACCGGGGAGCTGTTTTTT.

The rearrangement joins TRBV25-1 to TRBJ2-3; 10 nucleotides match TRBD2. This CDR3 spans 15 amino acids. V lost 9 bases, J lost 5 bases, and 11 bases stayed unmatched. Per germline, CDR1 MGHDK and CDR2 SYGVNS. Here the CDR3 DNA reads TGTGCCAGTAGTTGGCTAGCGGGAGTTCAAGATACGCAGTATTTT. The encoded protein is CASSWLAGVQDTQYF.

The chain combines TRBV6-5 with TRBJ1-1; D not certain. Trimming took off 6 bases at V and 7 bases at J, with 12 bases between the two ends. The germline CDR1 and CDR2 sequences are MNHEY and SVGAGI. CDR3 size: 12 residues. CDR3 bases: TGTGCCAGCAGGGGCCAGGCGCTTGAAGCTTTCTTT. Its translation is CASRGQALEAFF.

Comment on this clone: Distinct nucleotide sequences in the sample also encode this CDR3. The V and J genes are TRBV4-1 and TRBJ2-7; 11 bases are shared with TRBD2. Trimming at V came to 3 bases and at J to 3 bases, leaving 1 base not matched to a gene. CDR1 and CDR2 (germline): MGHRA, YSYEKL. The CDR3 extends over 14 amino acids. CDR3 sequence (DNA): TGCGCCAGCAGCCAGCTAGCGGGGGGCTACGAGCAGTACTTC. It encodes CASSQLAGGYEQYF.

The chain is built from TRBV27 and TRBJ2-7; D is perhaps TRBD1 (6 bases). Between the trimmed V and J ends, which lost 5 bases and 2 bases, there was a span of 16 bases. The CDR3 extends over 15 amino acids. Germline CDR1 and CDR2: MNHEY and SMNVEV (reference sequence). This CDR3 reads CASSLRTRDTYEQYF. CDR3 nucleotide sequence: TGTGCCAGCAGTCTACGGACACGGGACACCTACGAGCAGTACTTC.

CDR3 protein: CASSVDETVEQYF. The CDR3 DNA is TGTGCCAGCAGCGTAGACGAGACAGTCGAGCAGTACTTC. The V and J genes are TRBV9 and TRBJ2-7, with D perhaps TRBD1 (5 bases). The CDR3 loop spans 13 amino acids. Trimming pared 0 bases from V and 6 bases from J, leaving 10 bases between. CDR1 and CDR2 (germline): SGDLS, YYNGEE.

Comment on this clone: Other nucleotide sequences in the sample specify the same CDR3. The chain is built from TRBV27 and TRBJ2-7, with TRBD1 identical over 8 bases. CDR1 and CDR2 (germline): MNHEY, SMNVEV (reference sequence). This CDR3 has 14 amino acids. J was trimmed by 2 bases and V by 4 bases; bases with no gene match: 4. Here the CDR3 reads CASSSGTGPYEQYF. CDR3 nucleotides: TGTGCCAGCAGTTCGGGGACAGGACCCTACGAGCAGTACTTC.